This section outlines one T cell receptor beta chain sequence together with its context. This record comes from a study of blood T cell repertoires in COVID-19. Looking at the study overall: Specimens from acute and convalescent COVID-19 originated in the United States, Italy and Spain. The cDNA or gDNA used as material had been derived from T cells, B-cell-depleted T cells, or PBMCs.

This CDR3 contains 16 residues. Germline V gives CDR1 LNHDA, CDR2 SQIVND (reference sequence). Trimming took 4 bases from V and 4 from J, leaving 18 bases between them. As processed by the authors: Amplification from reference gene primers served as the basis for estimated nucleated cell counts. Data came from immunoSEQ multiplex PCR; TCRdb stores just in-frame clones and leaves some out. Clone size and the V and J calls come from that table; the DNA yielded D and trimming. The sample lists more than 70,000 clones, about 88% occurring once. The V gene is TRBV19, the J gene TRBJ2-3; possibly TRBD1 for D (5 bases). Sequenced: peripheral blood. This receptor was taken from an older man with active or convalescent COVID-19. Here the CDR3 reads CASSTRQSGPPDTQYF. CDR3 DNA sequence: TGTGCCAGTAGTACACGACAGTCAGGGCCCCCAGATACGCAGTATTTT.